This is a list of T cell receptor beta chains from one sample in a study of shared clonotypes between healthy human individuals. Data came from immunoSEQ multiplex PCR; TCRdb stores just in-frame clones and leaves some out. The table has around 940,000 clones, about 80% seen once. Sequencing was performed on memory CD4+ T cells sorted from blood. These TCRs come from a young man in good health. Each CDR3 is given with its conserved first and last residue. The order of the fields is V gene, J gene, D gene, clone size, CDR3 protein, CDR3 DNA. D genes are given only for firm matches. A clone size is listed for some rows: how often the clone was seen (once, few, many), or a class if it is expanded.

v_call: TRBV2
j_call: TRBJ1-3
d_call: NA
clone_size: NA
cdr3_aa: CASSERQGSSGNTIYF
cdr3_nt: TGTGCCAGCAGTGAAAGGCAGGGCAGCTCTGGAAACACCATATATTTT

v_call: TRBV10-3
j_call: TRBJ2-6
d_call: NA
clone_size: NA
cdr3_aa: CAIAVATPSGANVLTF
cdr3_nt: TGTGCCATCGCGGTTGCCACCCCCTCTGGGGCCAACGTCCTGACTTTC

v_call: TRBV30
j_call: TRBJ1-6
d_call: NA
clone_size: few
cdr3_aa: CAWSEAGVSPLHF
cdr3_nt: TGTGCCTGGAGTGAGGCAGGGGTTTCACCCCTCCACTTT

v_call: TRBV7-9
j_call: TRBJ1-3
d_call: NA
clone_size: NA
cdr3_aa: CASSFNTGSGNTIYF
cdr3_nt: TGTGCCAGCAGCTTTAATACAGGGAGCGGAAACACCATATATTTT

v_call: TRBV4-1
j_call: TRBJ1-4
d_call: NA
clone_size: NA
cdr3_aa: CASSLIGEKLFF
cdr3_nt: TGCGCCAGCAGCCTCATAGGTGAAAAACTGTTTTTT

v_call: TRBV18
j_call: TRBJ1-1
d_call: NA
clone_size: NA
cdr3_aa: CASSRDRGDAEAFF
cdr3_nt: TGTGCCAGCTCACGGGACCGGGGGGATGCTGAAGCTTTCTTT

v_call: TRBV6-4
j_call: TRBJ2-2
d_call: NA
clone_size: NA
cdr3_aa: CASSGESNTGELFF
cdr3_nt: TGTGCCAGCAGTGGGGAATCGAACACCGGGGAGCTGTTTTTT

v_call: TRBV5-1
j_call: TRBJ2-5
d_call: NA
clone_size: NA
cdr3_aa: CASSLYGVKETQYF
cdr3_nt: TGCGCCAGCAGCTTGTACGGGGTTAAAGAGACCCAGTACTTC

v_call: TRBV18
j_call: TRBJ1-1
d_call: NA
clone_size: few
cdr3_aa: CASSPLTMLSITEAFF
cdr3_nt: TGTGCCAGCTCACCATTGACTATGCTTTCGATCACTGAAGCTTTCTTT

v_call: TRBV6-5
j_call: TRBJ2-5
d_call: TRBD2
clone_size: NA
cdr3_aa: CASSYTSGGAWETQYF
cdr3_nt: TGTGCCAGCAGTTACACTAGCGGGGGGGCATGGGAGACCCAGTACTTC

v_call: TRBV5-1
j_call: TRBJ1-4
d_call: TRBD1
clone_size: NA
cdr3_aa: CASSVRTGDEKLFF
cdr3_nt: TGCGCCAGCAGTGTAAGGACAGGGGACGAAAAACTGTTTTTT

v_call: TRBV7-2
j_call: TRBJ2-3
d_call: TRBD2
clone_size: NA
cdr3_aa: CASSQRASGSSDTQYF
cdr3_nt: TGTGCCAGCAGCCAGAGGGCAAGCGGGAGTTCAGATACGCAGTATTTT

v_call: TRBV27
j_call: TRBJ1-6
d_call: TRBD1
clone_size: NA
cdr3_aa: CASSFRQGDSSPLHF
cdr3_nt: TGTGCCAGCAGTTTTCGGCAGGGGGATAGTTCACCCCTCCACTTT

v_call: TRBV11-2
j_call: TRBJ2-1
d_call: NA
clone_size: NA
cdr3_aa: CASSAGTLGNEQFF
cdr3_nt: TGTGCCAGCAGCGCCGGGACTTTGGGAAATGAGCAGTTCTTC

v_call: TRBV10-3
j_call: TRBJ2-1
d_call: NA
clone_size: NA
cdr3_aa: CAIRGPTQENEQFF
cdr3_nt: TGTGCCATCCGGGGGCCCACCCAGGAAAATGAGCAGTTCTTC

v_call: TRBV6-1
j_call: TRBJ1-3
d_call: NA
clone_size: NA
cdr3_aa: CAGLGGSNGNTIYF
cdr3_nt: TGTGCCGGACTAGGGGGTTCCAACGGAAACACCATATATTTT

v_call: TRBV5-1
j_call: TRBJ2-1
d_call: TRBD2
clone_size: NA
cdr3_aa: CASSYGAGGAYNEQFF
cdr3_nt: TGCGCCAGCAGCTACGGAGCGGGGGGAGCCTACAATGAGCAGTTCTTC

v_call: TRBV11-2
j_call: TRBJ2-7
d_call: NA
clone_size: NA
cdr3_aa: CASSLSGGKSSYEQYF
cdr3_nt: TGTGCCAGCAGCCTCAGTGGGGGTAAGAGCTCCTACGAGCAGTACTTC

v_call: TRBV7-8
j_call: TRBJ1-3
d_call: NA
clone_size: once
cdr3_aa: CASSPLGGNTIYF
cdr3_nt: TGTGCCAGCAGCCCCCTGGGAGGAAACACCATATATTTT

v_call: TRBV18
j_call: TRBJ1-1
d_call: NA
clone_size: few
cdr3_aa: CASSPDKNTEAFF
cdr3_nt: TGTGCCAGCTCACCTGACAAGAACACTGAAGCTTTCTTT

v_call: TRBV29-1
j_call: TRBJ2-5
d_call: TRBD1
clone_size: NA
cdr3_aa: CSGTHGTGKQETQYF
cdr3_nt: TGCAGCGGGACTCACGGGACAGGGAAACAAGAGACCCAGTACTTC

v_call: TRBV19
j_call: TRBJ2-5
d_call: TRBD1
clone_size: NA
cdr3_aa: CASSIRDRVSETQYF
cdr3_nt: TGTGCCAGTAGTATCCGGGACAGGGTATCTGAGACCCAGTACTTC

v_call: TRBV13
j_call: TRBJ1-2
d_call: TRBD1
clone_size: few
cdr3_aa: CASSPDRAANYGYTF
cdr3_nt: TGTGCCAGCAGCCCGGACAGGGCCGCTAACTATGGCTACACCTTC

v_call: TRBV6-1
j_call: TRBJ2-2
d_call: TRBD1
clone_size: once
cdr3_aa: CASRPGTGRPAELFF
cdr3_nt: TGTGCCAGCAGACCCGGGACAGGGCGCCCAGCTGAGCTGTTTTTT

v_call: TRBV5-1
j_call: TRBJ2-2
d_call: NA
clone_size: NA
cdr3_aa: CASSPGPGDGTGELFF
cdr3_nt: TGCGCCAGCAGCCCGGGGCCGGGCGATGGCACCGGGGAGCTGTTTTTT

v_call: TRBV7-9
j_call: TRBJ1-2
d_call: NA
clone_size: NA
cdr3_aa: CASSLKVGDYGYTF
cdr3_nt: TGTGCCAGCAGCTTAAAGGTGGGGGACTATGGCTACACCTTC

v_call: TRBV18
j_call: TRBJ1-5
d_call: NA
clone_size: few
cdr3_aa: CASSPDPGSNQPQHF
cdr3_nt: TGTGCCAGCTCACCCGACCCTGGGAGCAATCAGCCCCAGCATTTT

v_call: TRBV18
j_call: TRBJ1-1
d_call: NA
clone_size: NA
cdr3_aa: CASSEHENTEAFF
cdr3_nt: TGTGCCAGCTCGGAGCACGAGAACACTGAAGCTTTCTTT

v_call: TRBV19
j_call: TRBJ1-2
d_call: TRBD1
clone_size: NA
cdr3_aa: CASSLRDRANYGYTF
cdr3_nt: TGTGCCAGTAGTTTAAGGGACAGAGCTAACTATGGCTACACCTTC

v_call: TRBV9
j_call: TRBJ2-3
d_call: NA
clone_size: NA
cdr3_aa: CASSPQGLSTDTQYF
cdr3_nt: TGTGCCAGCAGCCCCCAGGGACTGAGCACAGATACGCAGTATTTT

v_call: TRBV2
j_call: TRBJ2-6
d_call: NA
clone_size: NA
cdr3_aa: CASRQGITGANVLTF
cdr3_nt: TGTGCCAGCAGACAGGGAATCACGGGGGCCAACGTCCTGACTTTC

v_call: TRBV28
j_call: TRBJ1-4
d_call: NA
clone_size: NA
cdr3_aa: CASRPPGYNEKLFF
cdr3_nt: TGTGCCAGCAGACCCCCCGGATATAATGAAAAACTGTTTTTT

v_call: TRBV7-6
j_call: TRBJ2-5
d_call: NA
clone_size: few
cdr3_aa: CASSLVGLQETQYF
cdr3_nt: TGTGCCAGCAGCTTAGTCGGCCTCCAAGAGACCCAGTACTTC

v_call: TRBV7-8
j_call: TRBJ2-2
d_call: TRBD2
clone_size: NA
cdr3_aa: CASRGSGSLFGELFF
cdr3_nt: TGTGCCAGCAGGGGGAGCGGGAGTCTTTTCGGGGAGCTGTTTTTT

v_call: TRBV21-1
j_call: TRBJ2-4
d_call: NA
clone_size: NA
cdr3_aa: CASSAGLGELAKNIQYF
cdr3_nt: TGTGCCAGCAGCGCGGGACTAGGTGAGCTAGCCAAAAACATTCAGTACTTC

v_call: TRBV5-6
j_call: TRBJ1-4
d_call: TRBD1
clone_size: NA
cdr3_aa: CASSSTGTGTEKLFF
cdr3_nt: TGTGCCAGCAGCTCAACCGGGACAGGGACTGAAAAACTGTTTTTT

v_call: TRBV25-1
j_call: TRBJ1-2
d_call: NA
clone_size: NA
cdr3_aa: CASSEGGGYGYTF
cdr3_nt: TGTGCCAGCAGTGAGGGAGGGGGTTATGGCTACACCTTC

v_call: TRBV2
j_call: TRBJ2-1
d_call: NA
clone_size: NA
cdr3_aa: CASRVSNEQFF
cdr3_nt: TGTGCCAGCAGGGTGAGCAATGAGCAGTTCTTC

v_call: TRBV7-2
j_call: TRBJ2-5
d_call: NA
clone_size: NA
cdr3_aa: CASSLGQRLETQYF
cdr3_nt: TGTGCCAGCAGCTTAGGTCAGCGCCTAGAGACCCAGTACTTC

v_call: TRBV5-8
j_call: TRBJ2-3
d_call: TRBD1
clone_size: NA
cdr3_aa: CASSLGTGVADTQYF
cdr3_nt: TGTGCCAGCAGCTTAGGGACAGGGGTTGCAGATACGCAGTATTTT

v_call: TRBV6-5
j_call: TRBJ2-7
d_call: TRBD2
clone_size: NA
cdr3_aa: CASSSGLGEQYF
cdr3_nt: TGTGCCAGCAGTTCCGGACTAGGCGAGCAGTACTTC

v_call: TRBV11-2
j_call: TRBJ2-1
d_call: NA
clone_size: NA
cdr3_aa: CASTSSTGPSNEQFF
cdr3_nt: TGTGCCAGCACCTCATCGACGGGCCCTTCAAATGAGCAGTTCTTC

v_call: TRBV28
j_call: TRBJ1-4
d_call: NA
clone_size: NA
cdr3_aa: CASSLSRLGEKLFF
cdr3_nt: TGTGCCAGCAGTTTATCCAGGCTTGGTGAAAAACTGTTTTTT

v_call: TRBV6-1
j_call: TRBJ1-6
d_call: TRBD1
clone_size: NA
cdr3_aa: CASSERTGAGSPLHF
cdr3_nt: TGTGCCAGCAGTGAAAGAACAGGGGCCGGGTCACCCCTCCACTTT

v_call: TRBV5-1
j_call: TRBJ1-1
d_call: NA
clone_size: NA
cdr3_aa: CASSPEGGAAEAFF
cdr3_nt: TGCGCCAGCAGCCCGGAGGGTGGGGCGGCTGAAGCTTTCTTT

v_call: TRBV19
j_call: TRBJ1-2
d_call: NA
clone_size: NA
cdr3_aa: CASTDRPGPSYGYTF
cdr3_nt: TGTGCCAGTACCGATCGGCCAGGGCCCAGCTATGGCTACACCTTC

v_call: TRBV19
j_call: TRBJ2-4
d_call: NA
clone_size: NA
cdr3_aa: CASSISQGNIQYF
cdr3_nt: TGTGCCAGTAGTATATCGCAAGGGAACATTCAGTACTTC

v_call: TRBV7-9
j_call: TRBJ1-5
d_call: NA
clone_size: NA
cdr3_aa: CASSLGRGANQPQHF
cdr3_nt: TGTGCCAGCAGCTTAGGGCGGGGGGCCAATCAGCCCCAGCATTTT

v_call: TRBV6-5
j_call: TRBJ2-5
d_call: TRBD2
clone_size: NA
cdr3_aa: CASGAGVETQYF
cdr3_nt: TGTGCCAGCGGCGCGGGGGTAGAGACCCAGTACTTC

v_call: TRBV5-4
j_call: TRBJ2-3
d_call: TRBD2
clone_size: few
cdr3_aa: CASAAGVTDTQYF
cdr3_nt: TGTGCCAGCGCGGCGGGGGTGACAGATACGCAGTATTTT

v_call: TRBV9
j_call: TRBJ1-2
d_call: NA
clone_size: NA
cdr3_aa: CASTEGQTNYGYTF
cdr3_nt: TGTGCCAGCACCGAGGGGCAGACAAACTATGGCTACACCTTC

v_call: TRBV6-5
j_call: TRBJ1-2
d_call: NA
clone_size: few
cdr3_aa: CASSYLNRGEDGYTF
cdr3_nt: TGTGCCAGCAGTTACTTGAATAGGGGGGAGGATGGCTACACCTTC

v_call: TRBV7-9
j_call: TRBJ2-3
d_call: NA
clone_size: NA
cdr3_aa: CASSLEWGPSVNTQYF
cdr3_nt: TGTGCCAGCAGCTTAGAGTGGGGCCCCTCTGTAAATACGCAGTATTTT

v_call: TRBV6-6
j_call: TRBJ1-5
d_call: NA
clone_size: NA
cdr3_aa: CASSYTLGDGNQPQHF
cdr3_nt: TGTGCCAGCAGTTACACACTGGGGGATGGCAATCAGCCCCAGCATTTT

v_call: TRBV30
j_call: TRBJ2-3
d_call: NA
clone_size: NA
cdr3_aa: CAWSVIDTQYF
cdr3_nt: TGTGCCTGGAGTGTGATAGATACGCAGTATTTT

v_call: TRBV19
j_call: TRBJ1-2
d_call: NA
clone_size: once
cdr3_aa: CASKGTHGGHPLLYYGYTF
cdr3_nt: TGTGCCAGTAAGGGCACCCACGGGGGGCATCCTTTGCTATACTATGGCTACACCTTC

v_call: TRBV2
j_call: TRBJ2-5
d_call: NA
clone_size: NA
cdr3_aa: CASTYRQAQETQYF
cdr3_nt: TGTGCCAGCACTTATCGACAGGCCCAAGAGACCCAGTACTTC

v_call: TRBV1
j_call: TRBJ1-1
d_call: NA
clone_size: NA
cdr3_aa: CTSSKTGWDRGIITEAFF
cdr3_nt: TGCACCAGCAGCAAAACAGGGTGGGACAGGGGGATCATAACTGAAGCTTTCTTT

v_call: TRBV4-1
j_call: TRBJ2-5
d_call: NA
clone_size: NA
cdr3_aa: CASSARRAPRETQYF
cdr3_nt: TGCGCCAGCAGCGCACGCCGGGCCCCTCGGGAGACCCAGTACTTC